Below are 6 T cell receptor beta chains sequenced from a single sample in a study of OX40 agonist ivuxolimab in advanced cancers. Assay used: immunoSEQ multiplex PCR; TCRdb lists only in-frame clones, some missing. Counted here are approximately 84,000 clones, roughly 85% occurring once; the ten biggest clones make up around 2%. Sequencing used CD4+ or CD8+ T cells sorted from blood, obtained in a trial of the OX40 agonist ivuxolimab. The receptors were sampled from an adult with an advanced solid tumor such as melanoma, head and neck, liver or kidney cancer.

The V and J genes are TRBV11-2 and TRBJ2-7, with unresolved D. Germline assignment: CDR1 SGHAT and CDR2 FQNNGV. This CDR3 region has 13 residues. Between the trimmed V and J ends, which lost 6 bases and 2 bases, there was a span of 11 bases. The CDR3 spells CASSRDNTYEQYF. CDR3 in DNA: TGTGCCAGCAGTCGTGACAACACCTACGAGCAGTACTTC. Drawing the rest from reference TRBV11-2 and TRBJ2-7, the complete variable domain is EAGVAQSPRYKIIEKRQSVAFWCNPISGHATLYWYQQILGQGPKLLIQFQNNGVVDDSQLPKDRFSAERLKGVDSTLKIQPAKLEDSAVYLCASSRDNTYEQYFGPGTRLTVT.

The chain uses TRBV7-2 and TRBJ1-6; D gene uncertain. The CDR3 is 15 amino acids. CDR1 is SGHTA, CDR2 FQGNSA, per germline. V was shortened by 1 base and J by 6 bases, with 10 bases between the two germline ends. The CDR3 sequence: CASSLVGGINSPLHF. In DNA form, the CDR3 reads TGTGCCAGCAGCTTAGTAGGCGGAATTAATTCACCCCTCCACTTT.

The rearrangement joins TRBV5-6 to TRBJ2-2, with TRBD1 matching over 7 bases. In germline, CDR1 is SGHDT, CDR2 YYEEEE. The CDR3 runs 15 residues. V lost 2 bases to trimming and J lost 7 bases; unmatched junction nucleotides: 8. CDR3 residues: CASSFFDRAGGELFF. The CDR3 DNA follows: TGTGCCAGCAGCTTCTTTGACAGGGCGGGCGGGGAGCTGTTTTTT.

This chain uses TRBV10-3 with TRBJ2-7; 8 bases are a match to TRBD1. This CDR3 has 13 amino acids. With 10 bases clipped from V and 5 bases from J, the junction kept 10 bases outside the gene matches. Germline-derived CDR1 and CDR2 are ENHRY and SYGVKD. CDR3 amino acids: CATGVAGGDEQYF. DNA of the CDR3: TGTGCCACCGGCGTGGCAGGGGGCGACGAGCAGTACTTC.

This chain links TRBV5-1 with TRBJ2-7; D may be TRBD2 (5 bases). Trimming pared 4 bases from V and 0 bases from J, leaving 17 bases between. The CDR3 extends over 16 amino acids. Germline CDR1 is SGHRS and CDR2 is YFSETQ. The CDR3 reads CASSPLRGQSSYEQYF. The CDR3 DNA reads as TGCGCCAGCAGCCCACTGCGAGGGCAGAGCTCCTACGAGCAGTACTTC. Complete variable domain (other parts from reference TRBV5-1 and TRBJ2-7): KAGVTQTPRYLIKTRGQQVTLSCSPISGHRSVSWYQQTPGQGLQFLFEYFSETQRNKGNFPGRFSGRQFSNSRSEMNVSTLELGDSALYLCASSPLRGQSSYEQYFGPGTRLTVT.

The V gene is TRBV6-1, the J gene TRBJ2-3, with D possibly being TRBD1 or TRBD2 (6 bases each). CDR3 length: 15 residues. The V gene lost 3 bases and the J gene lost 3 bases, with 13 bases spanning the gap. Looked up from germline, CDR1 is MNHNS and CDR2 is SASEGT. The CDR3 sequence is CASSDTGRRTDTQYF. CDR3 sequence (DNA): TGTGCCAGCAGTGATACAGGGAGGAGGACAGATACGCAGTATTTT.